The next 28 T cell receptor beta chains were all read from a single sample in a study of low-dose radiotherapy and immunotherapy resistance in tumors. With TRAV- and TRBV-specific primers, first-strand cDNA was made, covering the alpha and beta chains. TCR amplification ran 15 to 25 PCR cycles using constant-region and V-primer adapter primers. Via MiXCR, TCRdb re-called the reads, giving one row per CDR3 protein. Of tens of thousands of distinct CDR3 sequences detected, approximately 31% appear once; the ten largest clones hold approximately 12%. Described time point: before trial treatment. The sequences come from PBMCs, collected before treatment. The receptors shown here come from a female donor with ovarian cancer.

This clonotype occurred many times. The V call is TRBV7-2, the J call TRBJ2-4; D is perhaps TRBD2 (6 bases). The CDR3 extends over 13 amino acids. V lost 5 bases, J lost 8 bases, and 13 bases lay in between. CDR1 is SGHTA, CDR2 FQGNSA, per germline. DNA for the CDR3: TGTGCCAGCAGCCGCGGGACTTACGACATTCAGTACTTC. It codes for CASSRGTYDIQYF.

This clonotype was detected ten times or more. The V and J genes are TRBV5-1 and TRBJ1-4; 8 bases fit TRBD1. The junction had 4 bases not matched to a gene; V was cut back by 4 bases and J by 5 bases. The CDR3 runs to 14 residues. CDR1 and CDR2 from the germline V gene are SGHRS and YFSETQ. The CDR3 DNA reads as TGCGCCAGCAGCCGGCAGGGGGCCAATGAAAAACTGTTTTTT. Protein: CASSRQGANEKLFF.

The V and J genes are TRBV7-2 and TRBJ1-5; TRBD1 matches at 7 bases. Germline trimming cut 5 bases from V and 6 bases from J; bases unmatched to any gene: 4. CDR3 length: 13 residues. CDR1 and CDR2 (germline): SGHTA, FQGNSA. The CDR3 region has the DNA TGTGCCAGCAGCATAGACAGGGTTCAGCCCCAGCATTTT. It specifies CASSIDRVQPQHF.

V is TRBV7-2 and J is TRBJ1-5; no firm D call. CDR1 SGHTA and CDR2 FQGNSA come from the germline V gene. The V gene lost 2 bases and the J gene lost 0 bases, with 5 bases spanning the gap. The CDR3 contains 14 residues. The CDR3 bases are TGTGCCAGCAGCTTACAGTATAGCAATCAGCCCCAGCATTTT. Amino acids: CASSLQYSNQPQHF.

This clonotype showed up many times. The chain is built from TRBV7-2 and TRBJ2-7; D unresolved. Germline lookup yields CDR1 SGHTA and CDR2 FQGNSA. Trimming left V 3 bases short and J 2 bases short, with 11 bases between. The CDR3 sequence is 14 residues long. The CDR3 DNA reads TGTGCCAGCAGCTTCAACACTTACCCCTACGAGCAGTACTTC. It translates to CASSFNTYPYEQYF. The full variable domain, completed using reference TRBV7-2 and TRBJ2-7, is GAGVSQSPSNKVTEKGKDVELRCDPISGHTALYWYRQSLGQGLEFLIYFQGNSAPDKSGLPSDRFSAERTGGSVSTLTIQRTQQEDSAVYLCASSFNTYPYEQYFGPGTRLTVT.

In this sample, this clonotype turned up many times. This chain uses TRBV7-3 with TRBJ1-1, with D unresolved. Germline CDR1 SGHTA, CDR2 FQGTGA. The CDR3 extends over 14 amino acids. Trimming pared 5 bases from V and 3 bases from J, leaving 13 bases between. Here the CDR3 reads CASSPSGWDTEAFF. CDR3 sequence (DNA): TGTGCCAGCAGCCCGTCGGGGTGGGACACTGAAGCTTTCTTT.

The chain links TRBV12-3 or TRBV12-4 to TRBJ2-6; TRBD2 matches 7 bases. The V and J ends lost 7 bases and 4 bases, in that order; junction bases with no gene match: 4. This CDR3 spans 14 amino acids. The CDR3 loop reads CASTLLAGANVLTF. The CDR3 region has the DNA TGTGCCAGCACCCTACTAGCGGGGGCCAACGTCCTGACTTTC.

This clonotype was detected many times. The chain uses TRBV7-3 and TRBJ2-3; D remains unclear. Germline assignment: CDR1 SGHTA and CDR2 FQGTGA. With 6 bases removed from V and 2 bases from J, the gap between germline ends came to 12 bases. The CDR3 totals 14 residues. The chain's CDR3 is CASRFRSPTDTQYF. CDR3 bases: TGTGCCAGCAGGTTCCGCAGTCCCACAGATACGCAGTATTTT.

This clonotype was observed a handful of times. The chain has TRBV5-4 and TRBJ2-1; no clear D gene. CDR3 size: 16 residues. Trimming cost V 4 bases and J 6 bases, with 20 bases left between them. Germline CDR1 reads SGHNT; CDR2 reads YYREEE (reference sequence). The CDR3 spells CASSPPSSGPVNEQFF. CDR3 coding DNA: TGTGCCAGCAGCCCTCCTTCTTCAGGCCCCGTCAATGAGCAGTTCTTC.

This clonotype was counted at least ten times. This chain connects TRBV7-2 to TRBJ2-7; D tentatively fits TRBD1 or TRBD2 (5 bases each). The germline CDR1 and CDR2 sequences are SGHTA and FQGNSA. V gave up 6 bases and J gave up 7 bases, with 19 bases separating them. CDR3 length: 14 residues. The CDR3 DNA sequence: TGTGCCAGCAGATTGACCGGGACCCTGGGAGAGCAGTACTTC. This codes for CASRLTGTLGEQYF. The whole variable domain, filled in from reference TRBV7-2 and TRBJ2-7, reads GAGVSQSPSNKVTEKGKDVELRCDPISGHTALYWYRQSLGQGLEFLIYFQGNSAPDKSGLPSDRFSAERTGGSVSTLTIQRTQQEDSAVYLCASRLTGTLGEQYFGPGTRLTVT.

J is TRBJ1-2 and V is TRBV3-1; D ambiguous. The CDR3 has 15 residues. V was clipped by 0 bases and J by 0 bases, with 8 bases between them. Per germline, CDR1 LGHDT and CDR2 YNNKEL (reference sequence). The CDR3 DNA reads TGTGCCAGCAGCCAAGAAGGGCTTCCTAACTATGGCTACACCTTC. Translation gives CASSQEGLPNYGYTF.

There are many counts of this clonotype. The CDR3 loop reads CASSFTRTGFSDEQYF. Here the CDR3 DNA reads TGTGCCAGCAGTTTTACCCGGACAGGGTTTTCCGACGAGCAGTACTTC. The chain has TRBV28 and TRBJ2-7, with 8 bases identical to TRBD1. There are 16 residues in the CDR3. Germline CDR1 MDHEN, CDR2 SYDVKM. J lost 5 bases, V lost 3 bases, and 12 bases had no gene match.

This clonotype was seen ten or more times. The chain links TRBV27 to TRBJ1-4; possible D gene TRBD1, 6 bases. The length of the CDR3 is 15 residues. V was shortened by 3 bases and J by 0 bases, with 8 bases between the two germline ends. Germline CDR1 MNHEY, CDR2 SMNVEV (reference sequence). CDR3 amino acids: CASSLDSTTNEKLFF. The CDR3, as DNA: TGTGCCAGCAGTTTGGACAGCACAACTAATGAAAAACTGTTTTTT.

Note on this clonotype: A far larger clone is off by one base, so a read error is likely. The rearrangement uses TRBV5-5 and TRBJ2-7; D is perhaps TRBD1 (6 bases). The CDR3 contains 13 residues. Germline V gene lookup returns CDR1 SGHKS and CDR2 YYEKEE (reference sequence). In DNA form, the CDR3 reads TGTGGCAGCAGCAACGACAGGACTTACGAGCAGTACTTC. Amino acid sequence: CGSSNDRTYEQYF.

This clonotype was seen many times. The chain couples TRBV5-1 to TRBJ2-7; D unclear. Trimming took off 2 bases at V and 2 bases at J, with 11 bases between the two ends. The CDR3 contains 14 residues. CDR1 SGHRS and CDR2 YFSETQ come from the germline V gene. The CDR3 bases are TGCGCCAGCAGCTTATTCTCTGAAACCTACGAGCAGTACTTC. Its translation: CASSLFSETYEQYF.

This clonotype was observed at least ten times. The chain employs TRBV2 and TRBJ1-1; no definite D call. Trimming removed 3 bases at V and 0 bases at J, with 8 bases between. The CDR3 sequence is 14 residues long. Per germline, CDR1 SNHLY and CDR2 FYNNEI. This CDR3 reads CASSDRIMNTEAFF. The CDR3 DNA is TGTGCCAGCAGTGACAGGATTATGAACACTGAAGCTTTCTTT.

This clonotype appeared a single time. This chain links TRBV24-1 with TRBJ2-3; no definite D call. Germline CDR1 reads KGHDR; CDR2 reads SFDVKD. The length of the CDR3 is 15 residues. V lost 6 bases, J lost 3 bases, and 15 bases lay in between. The CDR3 sequence: CATSKTAVGTDTQYF. The CDR3 DNA reads as TGTGCCACCAGTAAAACTGCCGTGGGTACAGATACGCAGTATTTT.

This clonotype has a handful of counts. The chain employs TRBV24-1 and TRBJ2-1; 9 bases line up with TRBD2. Germline assignment: CDR1 KGHDR and CDR2 SFDVKD. V lost 4 bases and J lost 3; bases outside the gene matches: 6. The CDR3 covers 16 residues. CDR3 DNA: TGTGCCACCAGTGAGTCAGAGCGGGGGGACTACAATGAGCAGTTCTTC. The encoded protein is CATSESERGDYNEQFF.

The CDR3 nucleotides read TGTGCCAGACCACTTGGGGACCCCCGCCACTCCGAGCAGTACTTC. This translates into CARPLGDPRHSEQYF. The rearrangement joins TRBV19 to TRBJ2-7, with D possibly being TRBD1 or TRBD2 (5 bases each). Trimming left V 9 bases short and J 6 bases short, with 24 bases between. The V gene's germline CDR1 is LNHDA and CDR2 SQIVND (reference sequence). The CDR3 is 15 residues long.

Ten or more counts support this clonotype. The chain is built from TRBV4-1 and TRBJ2-4; maybe TRBD1 (6 bases). From germline, CDR1 is MGHRA and CDR2 YSYEKL. V was clipped by 4 bases and J by 0 bases, with 22 bases between them. The CDR3 length is 19 residues. The CDR3 protein is CASSPPTNTGILAKNIQYF. The CDR3 nucleotides are TGCGCCAGCAGCCCCCCTACCAATACAGGGATACTAGCCAAAAACATTCAGTACTTC.

This clonotype has at least ten counts. This chain connects TRBV5-6 to TRBJ1-2; 8 bases agree with TRBD1. The germline CDR1 and CDR2 sequences are SGHDT and YYEEEE. The CDR3 contains 15 residues. The V gene end was trimmed by 6 bases and the J gene end by 6 bases; junction bases not matched to a gene: 13. The CDR3 reads CASTRWTGMSDGYTF. The CDR3 coding sequence is TGTGCCAGCACACGCTGGACAGGGATGTCGGATGGCTACACCTTC.

This clonotype was observed at least ten times. The chain uses TRBV12-3 or TRBV12-4 and TRBJ2-1, with D unresolved. The CDR3 has 15 residues. V lost 2 bases to trimming and J lost 0 bases, with 8 bases between them. The CDR3 loop reads CASSLIQSSYNEQFF. The CDR3 DNA follows: TGTGCCAGCAGTTTAATCCAAAGCTCCTACAATGAGCAGTTCTTC.

Only a few counts were recorded for this clonotype. V is TRBV28 and J is TRBJ2-3, with D possibly matching TRBD1 (6 bases). The CDR3 contains 12 residues. The germline gives CDR1 MDHEN, CDR2 SYDVKM. Trimming cost V 2 bases and J 12 bases, with 12 bases left between them. The CDR3 loop is CASSLQGYLQYF. The CDR3 coding sequence is TGTGCCAGCAGTTTACAGGGGTACCTCCAGTATTTT.

This clonotype was observed at least ten times. The chain carries TRBV12-3 or TRBV12-4 and TRBJ1-1; D not resolved. This CDR3 has 13 amino acids. Trimming shortened V by 5 bases and J by 12 bases, and 19 bases separated the two germline ends. The CDR3 DNA reads TGTGCCAGCAGTCCCGAGAGGGTGGGGATTCCTTTCTTT. Protein sequence: CASSPERVGIPFF.

This clonotype was counted many times. The chain combines TRBV6-6 with TRBJ1-5; no firm D call. The V gene's germline CDR1 is MNHNY and CDR2 SVGAGI (reference sequence). The CDR3 totals 14 residues. Trimming removed 6 bases at V and 2 bases at J, with 11 bases between. The CDR3 protein is CASSQVTGNQPQHF. CDR3 coding DNA: TGTGCCAGCAGCCAGGTGACCGGCAATCAGCCCCAGCATTTT.

The table lists this clonotype with many counts. The V call is TRBV29-1, the J call TRBJ2-7; TRBD1 might be the D (5 bases). V was cut by 2 bases and J by 3 bases, with 14 bases left in between. Per germline, CDR1 SQVTM and CDR2 ANQGSEA. This CDR3 is built from 14 residues. In DNA, the CDR3 is TGCAGCGTTGAACAGGGTACGGATGTCTACGAGCAGTACTTC. Amino acid sequence: CSVEQGTDVYEQYF.

This clonotype was counted at least ten times. The gene calls are TRBV5-1 and TRBJ2-6; 12 bases align to TRBD2. With 0 bases clipped from V and 2 bases from J, the junction kept 6 bases outside the gene matches. The CDR3 runs 19 residues. CDR1 and CDR2 from the germline V gene are SGHRS and YFSETQ. As DNA, the CDR3 is TGCGCCAGCAGCTTGGCCGCTAGCGGGAGGGCCGCTGGGGCCAACGTCCTGACTTTC. It is translated as CASSLAASGRAAGANVLTF.

This clonotype was observed many times. The chain carries TRBV5-1 and TRBJ1-4; unclear D gene. Trimming removed 0 bases at V and 10 bases at J, with 10 bases between. The CDR3 has 13 amino acids. Germline lookup yields CDR1 SGHRS and CDR2 YFSETQ. CDR3 sequence (DNA): TGCGCCAGCAGCTTGGAGGCAGACGGAAAACTGTTTTTT. It is translated as CASSLEADGKLFF.